The 8 T cell receptor beta chains listed next were all sequenced from one sample in a study of Ad26.COV2.S vaccination and SARS-CoV-2 variants. Treatment noted: 15 to 20 received Ad26.COV2.S at low or high dose, single or two shots; about five received placebo; per-sample allocation not given. Samples were taken on day 63 after the first vaccine or placebo injection. Clones were read by immunoSEQ multiplex PCR, and TCRdb kept only the in-frame ones, dropping some. The top ten clones hold under 2% of a sample with 450,000 to 550,000 clones, around 89% of them seen once. Here the sequenced sample was peripheral blood, taken in a trial of Ad26.COV2.S vaccine versus placebo. These receptors all stem from a person aged 18-60 years who received the Ad26.COV2.S COVID-19 vaccine or a placebo.

The rearrangement links TRBV19 to TRBJ1-4, with 9 nucleotides matching TRBD1. Trimming at V came to 5 bases and at J to 8 bases, leaving 9 bases not matched to a gene. This CDR3 is built from 15 residues. CDR1 LNHDA and CDR2 SQIVND come from the germline V gene (reference sequence). The CDR3 loop is CASSPPGQGGEKLFF. The CDR3 DNA follows: TGTGCCAGTAGTCCGCCGGGACAGGGTGGCGAAAAACTGTTTTTT.

This clone was recorded once. CDR3 loop: CASSFSGRTYNEQFF. Here the CDR3 DNA reads TGTGCCAGCAGCTTTAGCGGGAGAACCTACAATGAGCAGTTCTTC. The chain joins TRBV5-5 to TRBJ2-1; TRBD2 agrees at 9 bases. The V segment lost 2 bases and the J segment 2 bases; nucleotides outside the gene matches: 2. CDR3 size: 15 residues. Germline V gene lookup returns CDR1 SGHKS and CDR2 YYEKEE (reference sequence). Looking up the rest from reference TRBV5-5 and TRBJ2-1 gives the full variable domain: DAGVTQSPTHLIKTRGQQVTLRCSPISGHKSVSWYQQVLGQGPQFIFQYYEKEERGRGNFPDRFSARQFPNYSSELNVNALLLGDSALYLCASSFSGRTYNEQFFGPGTRLTVL.

This clone was observed once. This chain uses TRBV10-3 with TRBJ2-1; 7 nucleotides agree with TRBD2. CDR3 length: 16 amino acids. J gave up 3 bases and V 3 bases, and 8 bases lay outside the gene matches. The germline gives CDR1 ENHRY, CDR2 SYGVKD. The CDR3, as DNA: TGTGCCATCAGTGACAGGGTCGCGGGAGACTACAATGAGCAGTTCTTC. As protein: CAISDRVAGDYNEQFF.

The chain has TRBV5-1 and TRBJ2-2, with D possibly being TRBD1 (6 bases). Germline CDR1 SGHRS, CDR2 YFSETQ. The CDR3 consists of 17 residues. V was shortened by 1 base and J by 7 bases, with 20 bases between the two germline ends. The DNA of the CDR3 is TGCGCCAGCAGCTTGTGGGGCAGGGGAGAGGTCAGCGGGGAGCTGTTTTTT. Its translation: CASSLWGRGEVSGELFF.

V is TRBV9 and J is TRBJ2-7, with D possibly TRBD1 on 5 matching bases. The CDR3 sequence is 16 residues long. V lost 3 bases and J lost 3, with 19 bases in between. The germline V gene encodes CDR1 SGDLS and CDR2 YYNGEE. CDR3 region: CASSADPGLGDYEQYF. The CDR3 bases are TGTGCCAGCAGCGCAGACCCAGGGTTAGGAGACTACGAGCAGTACTTC. Filled out from reference TRBV9 and TRBJ2-7, the complete variable domain reads DSGVTQTPKHLITATGQRVTLRCSPRSGDLSVYWYQQSLDQGLQFLIQYYNGEERAKGNILERFSAQQFPDLHSELNLSSLELGDSALYFCASSADPGLGDYEQYFGPGTRLTVT.

This clone appeared a single time. This chain uses TRBV11-2 with TRBJ2-5; D is undetermined. Germline values: CDR1 SGHAT, CDR2 FQNNGV. Trimming took off 4 bases at V and 2 bases at J, with 8 bases between the two ends. There are 13 residues in the CDR3. CDR3 in DNA: TGTGCCAGCAGCTCCCCCCCTCAAGAGACCCAGTACTTC. Translated, it gives CASSSPPQETQYF.

J is TRBJ1-1 and V is TRBV29-1, with TRBD1 as a possible D gene (6 bases). This CDR3 is built from 12 residues. The germline V gene encodes CDR1 SQVTM and CDR2 ANQGSEA. Trimming shortened V by 6 bases and J by 4 bases, and 12 bases separated the two germline ends. The CDR3 DNA follows: TGCAGCGTCTCAGGGGAAGGCACTGAAGCTTTCTTT. Protein product: CSVSGEGTEAFF.

The rearrangement uses TRBV30 and TRBJ1-5; unclear D gene. This CDR3 spans 13 amino acids. V shed 5 bases and J shed 2 bases, with 10 bases lying between them. Per the germline V gene, CDR1 is GTSNPN and CDR2 is SVGIG (reference sequence). CDR3 residues: CAWGPSGNQPQHF. CDR3 bases: TGTGCCTGGGGGCCGAGTGGCAATCAGCCCCAGCATTTT.